This TCR beta chain comes out of a study of CD8 T cells in Susac syndrome. V lost 1 base to trimming and J lost 0 bases; unmatched junction nucleotides: 4. The CDR3 length is 16 residues. Germline V gene sequence: CDR1 MNHNS, CDR2 SASEGT. When the RNA was reverse transcribed, random hexamers were used with an input of roughly 0.45 to 1 ug. TCRdb recomputed calls from the immunoSEQ multiplex PCR reads with MiXCR, one row per CDR3 protein. The repertoire holds about 180,000 distinct CDR3 sequences, with around 95% as singletons. The receptor comes from a human donor with multiple sclerosis. Sequenced material: CD8+ T cells from PBMCs. The V call is TRBV6-1, the J call TRBJ2-3; TRBD1 aligns across 7 bases. The CDR3 DNA sequence: TGTGCCAGCAGTGAAGTCAGGGGGATAAGCACAGATACGCAGTATTTT. Protein sequence: CASSEVRGISTDTQYF.